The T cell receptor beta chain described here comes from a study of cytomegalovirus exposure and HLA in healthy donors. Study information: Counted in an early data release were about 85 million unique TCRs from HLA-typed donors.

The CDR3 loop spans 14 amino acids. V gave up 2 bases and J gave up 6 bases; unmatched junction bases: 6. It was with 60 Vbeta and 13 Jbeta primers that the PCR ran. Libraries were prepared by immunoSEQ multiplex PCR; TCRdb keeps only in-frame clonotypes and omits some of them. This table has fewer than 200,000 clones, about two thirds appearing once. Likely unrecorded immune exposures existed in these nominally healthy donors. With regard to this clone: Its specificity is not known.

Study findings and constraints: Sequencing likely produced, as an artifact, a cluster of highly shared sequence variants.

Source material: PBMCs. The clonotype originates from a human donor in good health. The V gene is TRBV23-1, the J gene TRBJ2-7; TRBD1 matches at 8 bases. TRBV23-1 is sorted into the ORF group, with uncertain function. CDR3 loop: CASSQRDRTGEQYF. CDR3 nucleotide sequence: TGCGCCAGCAGTCAAAGGGACAGGACGGGCGAGCAGTACTTC.